The present entry profiles one TCR beta chain with its context. Its antigen is still unknown. The CDR3 runs 11 residues. In germline, CDR1 is GTSNPN, CDR2 SVGIG (reference sequence). V was trimmed by 6 bases and J by 3 bases, leaving 5 bases between them. The multiple sclerosis controls were treatment-naive patients with relapsing-remitting disease that was stable or active. Negative isolation yielded CD4+ and CD8+ T cells, and FACS enriched TEMRA cells. This sample is part of a study of CD8 T cells in Susac syndrome. General study results and limits: The study acknowledged a relatively small number of individuals in its TCR sequencing and HLA analysis.

Random hexamers were used to reverse transcribe the RNA input (about 0.5 to 1 ug). TCRdb reanalysed the immunoSEQ multiplex PCR reads using MiXCR and keeps one entry per CDR3 protein. The sample consists of 200,000 to 250,000 distinct CDR3 sequences, roughly 94% of them appearing once. The chain uses TRBV30 and TRBJ1-4; D gene ambiguous. Material: CD4+ T cells from PBMCs. The receptor's source is a human donor with multiple sclerosis. This CDR3 reads CACAANEKLFF. DNA of the CDR3: TGTGCCTGCGCGGCTAATGAAAAACTGTTTTTT.